These T cell receptor beta chains were read from a single sample in a study of response to subunit inactivated influenza vaccine. Via MiXCR, TCRdb re-called the RT-PCR reads, giving one row per CDR3 protein. The sample shows roughly 570,000 distinct CDR3 sequences, around 15% of them seen only once. Source: PBMCs from blood, taken 12 days after vaccination. The origin of the receptors is a man in his fifties or sixties who received an inactivated influenza vaccine. The CDR3 runs from the conserved cysteine through the conserved F or W.

v_gene | CDR3aa
TRBV6-2/TRBV6-3 | CASTAAGGSYEQYF
TRBV12-3/TRBV12-4 | CASRRGTGPEAFF
TRBV29-1 | CSVERGLGTDTQYF
TRBV2 | CASSEEAIQETQYF
TRBV4-1 | CASSSQEFSGNTIYF
TRBV5-1 | CASSTGDQETQYF
TRBV5-1 | CASSPSPGDADTQYF
TRBV7-9 | CASSLSRRSGNTIYF
TRBV12-3/TRBV12-4 | CASRTLAGGNNEQFF
TRBV2 | CASSEGQVYEQYF
TRBV7-8 | CASSYRSTGSNYGYTF
TRBV6-5 | CASSYSTRAGGAYGYTF
TRBV28 | CASFAPGQSNNEQFF
TRBV7-9 | CASSLETGPSEKLFF
TRBV6-2/TRBV6-3 | CASSYLAGGPGEQFF
TRBV7-9 | CASSSGGELPRYYGYTF
TRBV6-2/TRBV6-3 | CASSYLREGNEQFF
TRBV19 | CASRSSGGARNGELFF
TRBV12-3/TRBV12-4 | CASSLGGLGGPGANVLTF
TRBV20-1 | CSAANPPSYNEQFF
TRBV6-2/TRBV6-3 | CASSYDGTGLVVSGELFF
TRBV7-9 | CASSLTGAYQYF
TRBV20-1 | CSAEGGAVSGNTIYF
TRBV4-3 | CASSQDSGSYNEQFF
TRBV20-1 | CSATGGPYEQYF
TRBV6-2/TRBV6-3 | CASSYERSGTDPGKLFF
TRBV3-1 | CASSQASYTEAFF
TRBV10-2 | CASSEVEGNSPLHF
TRBV18 | CASSPQLAGGSYNEQFF
TRBV28 | CASSTTWTADNEQFF
TRBV29-1 | CSVGQGGDTQYF
TRBV2 | CASSEAQGDGNSPLHF
TRBV5-1 | CASRGGRGRITNEQFF
TRBV6-1 | CASSEFGYEQYF
TRBV20-1 | CSAGPGGEAFF